The 21 T cell receptor beta chains presented below share a single source sample, sequenced in a study of technical replicates of blood from four donors. The table came from immunoSEQ multiplex PCR; TCRdb's copy has only in-frame clones and leaves some out. The profile shows 40,000 to 65,000 clones, around 83% of them singletons. The sample comprised PBMCs. All receptors derive from a human donor in good health. Some clones in this sample may be carry-over from other donors' samples.

This clone was observed a single time. The rearrangement joins TRBV2 to TRBJ1-3; D may be TRBD1 (6 bases). Trimming removed 4 bases from V and 0 bases from J, with 10 bases in between. The CDR3 is made up of 15 amino acids. CDR1 is SNHLY, CDR2 FYNNEI, per germline. In nucleotides, the CDR3 is TGTGCCAGCAGTGGGGCAGGGGCCTCTGGAAACACCATATATTTT. Translation: CASSGAGASGNTIYF.

CDR3 in amino acids: CSVGTSHYNEQFF. The DNA of the CDR3 is TGCAGCGTAGGGACTAGCCATTACAATGAGCAGTTCTTC. The chain joins TRBV29-1 to TRBJ2-1; 9 bases map to TRBD2. J gave up 4 bases and V 6 bases, and 4 bases lay outside the gene matches. CDR1 and CDR2 from the germline V gene are SQVTM and ANQGSEA. The CDR3 has 13 residues.

The chain recombines TRBV7-2 with TRBJ1-5; TRBD1 aligns across 9 bases. CDR1 is SGHTA and CDR2 is FQGNSA in the germline V gene. V shed 2 bases, J shed 4 bases, and the junction held 6 bases outside the gene matches. This CDR3 comprises 16 residues. The CDR3 DNA reads TGTGCCAGCAGCTTATTGGACAGGGGAATGAATCAGCCCCAGCATTTT. Its translation: CASSLLDRGMNQPQHF.

The chain carries TRBV6-1 and TRBJ1-1; no clear D gene. Trimming cost V 3 bases and J 1 base, with 12 bases left between them. This CDR3 region has 15 residues. The V gene's germline CDR1 is MNHNS and CDR2 SASEGT. The CDR3 DNA reads TGTGCCAGCAGTGATGGTGGCACACCGAACACTGAAGCTTTCTTT. This sequence encodes CASSDGGTPNTEAFF.

The chain has TRBV9 and TRBJ2-3; 9 positions agree with TRBD2. Germline CDR1 and CDR2: SGDLS and YYNGEE. The length of the CDR3 is 14 residues. Unmatched junction bases numbered 5, after V lost 5 bases and J lost 4 bases. The CDR3 reads CASSGTSRADTQYF. CDR3 coding DNA: TGTGCCAGCAGTGGGACTAGCAGAGCAGATACGCAGTATTTT.

The J gene is TRBJ2-5, the V gene TRBV11-2; 10 positions agree with TRBD2. The germline V gene encodes CDR1 SGHAT and CDR2 FQNNGV. The CDR3 runs 16 residues. Losses at the gene ends were 5 bases for V and 2 bases for J; bases not matched to a gene: 8. The CDR3 sequence is CASSAYSAGGQETQYF. The CDR3 nucleotides read TGTGCCAGCAGCGCCTACTCAGCGGGGGGGCAAGAGACCCAGTACTTC.

V is TRBV5-1 and J is TRBJ1-2; a weak D match, TRBD1 (5 bases). The germline gives CDR1 SGHRS, CDR2 YFSETQ. The CDR3 consists of 13 residues. V was shortened by 0 bases and J by 2 bases, with 5 bases between the two germline ends. CDR3 DNA: TGCGCCAGCAGCTTGGAGGGGAACTATGGCTACACCTTC. This codes for CASSLEGNYGYTF.

The gene calls are TRBV4-2 and TRBJ2-5, with D perhaps matching TRBD2 (5 bases). Germline assignment: CDR1 LGHNA and CDR2 YNFKEQ. V was trimmed by 0 bases and J by 1 base, leaving 15 bases between them. The CDR3 has 17 residues. CDR3 amino acids: CASSQDGSGSFQETQYF. As DNA, the CDR3 is TGTGCCAGCAGCCAAGATGGGAGCGGAAGCTTCCAAGAGACCCAGTACTTC.

The CDR3 sequence: CASAPSGGTDTQYF. For the CDR3, the DNA is TGTGCCAGTGCCCCTAGCGGGGGCACAGATACGCAGTATTTT. The chain employs TRBV5-4 and TRBJ2-3, with TRBD2 matching 9 bases. Germline V gene data show CDR1 as SGHNT and CDR2 as YYREEE (reference sequence). CDR3 length: 14 residues. The V and J ends lost 8 bases and 1 base, in that order; junction bases with no gene match: 5. The whole variable domain, filled in from reference TRBV5-4 and TRBJ2-3, reads ETGVTQSPTHLIKTRGQQVTLRCSSQSGHNTVSWYQQALGQGPQFIFQYYREEENGRGNFPPRFSGLQFPNYSSELNVNALELDDSALYLCASAPSGGTDTQYFGPGTRLTVL.

This clone appeared a single time. This chain uses TRBV4-1 with TRBJ2-3; TRBD2 agrees at 10 bases. The CDR3 is 18 residues long. Germline CDR1 MGHRA, CDR2 YSYEKL. The trim removed 1 base at V and 1 base at J, leaving 8 bases unmatched. The CDR3 DNA reads as TGCGCCAGCAGCCAAGGGACTAGCGGTACGAAGGGCACAGATACGCAGTATTTT. Residues: CASSQGTSGTKGTDTQYF.

This clone was found once. The chain couples TRBV9 to TRBJ2-7; tentatively, D is TRBD2 (5 bases). The CDR3 contains 16 residues. Between the trimmed V and J ends, which lost 7 bases and 0 bases, there was a span of 20 bases. The germline gives CDR1 SGDLS, CDR2 YYNGEE. CDR3 DNA sequence: TGTGCCAGCCGGGATACAATAAGACGGACCTCCTACGAGCAGTACTTC. This sequence encodes CASRDTIRRTSYEQYF. The full variable domain, completed using reference TRBV9 and TRBJ2-7, is DSGVTQTPKHLITATGQRVTLRCSPRSGDLSVYWYQQSLDQGLQFLIQYYNGEERAKGNILERFSAQQFPDLHSELNLSSLELGDSALYFCASRDTIRRTSYEQYFGPGTRLTVT.

The J gene is TRBJ1-1, the V gene TRBV28; D unclear. The CDR3 runs 15 residues. CDR1 is MDHEN, CDR2 SYDVKM, per germline. The germline V and J ends were trimmed by 3 bases and 4 bases, with 15 bases remaining between them. The CDR3 DNA sequence: TGTGCCAGCAGTTTCTACTTTGCCGAAGTCACTGAAGCTTTCTTT. Amino acid sequence: CASSFYFAEVTEAFF.

The gene calls are TRBV12-5 and TRBJ2-5; 7 bases fit TRBD2. The junction had 2 bases not matched to a gene; V was cut back by 8 bases and J by 2 bases. CDR3 length: 12 amino acids. Germline CDR1 is LGHNT and CDR2 is FRNRAP. The CDR3: CASTRGQETQYF. The CDR3 DNA sequence: TGTGCTAGTACGCGGGGGCAAGAGACCCAGTACTTC. Based on the CDR3 plus reference TRBV12-5 and TRBJ2-5, the full variable domain is DARVTQTPRHKVTEMGQEVTMRCQPILGHNTVFWYRQTMMQGLELLAYFRNRAPLDDSGMPKDRFSAEMPDATLATLKIQPSEPRDSAVYFCASTRGQETQYFGPGTRLLVL.

The CDR3 sequence is CASSSGLAGPPSYNEQFF. CDR3 nucleotides: TGTGCCAGCAGCAGCGGACTAGCGGGGCCCCCCTCCTACAATGAGCAGTTCTTC. This chain uses TRBV5-6 with TRBJ2-1; 12 bases agree with TRBD2. Germline-derived CDR1 and CDR2 are SGHDT and YYEEEE. The V and J ends lost 4 bases and 0 bases, in that order; junction bases with no gene match: 8. The length of the CDR3 is 18 residues.

The rearrangement joins TRBV19 to TRBJ2-1, with TRBD1 matching over 8 bases. J was trimmed by 12 bases and V by 5 bases; bases with no gene match: 6. The CDR3 loop spans 12 amino acids. Germline V lookup: CDR1 LNHDA, CDR2 SQIVND (reference sequence). In DNA form, the CDR3 reads TGTGCCAGTAGTCGGACAGGGATGATGCAGTTCTTC. Its protein product is CASSRTGMMQFF.

The V gene is TRBV29-1, the J gene TRBJ2-1, with 13 bases aligning to TRBD2. The germline V gene encodes CDR1 SQVTM and CDR2 ANQGSEA. With V trimmed by 4 bases and J by 6 bases, 6 bases remained unmatched. The CDR3 has 15 amino acids. CDR3 residues: CSVGGTSGRVNEQFF. CDR3 DNA: TGCAGCGTTGGGGGAACTAGCGGGAGGGTCAATGAGCAGTTCTTC.

V is TRBV4-1 and J is TRBJ1-5, with D perhaps matching TRBD1 (6 bases). Trimming cost V 1 base and J 7 bases, with 14 bases left between them. The CDR3 totals 15 residues. The V gene's germline CDR1 is MGHRA and CDR2 YSYEKL. The CDR3 nucleotides are TGCGCCAGCAGCCAAGTCGAACAGGGTGGCCAGCCCCAGCATTTT. Residues: CASSQVEQGGQPQHF.

The chain joins TRBV13 to TRBJ1-1; D ambiguous. Trimming removed 0 bases at V and 1 base at J, with 3 bases between. CDR1 PRHDT and CDR2 FYEKMQ come from the germline V gene (reference sequence). This CDR3 region has 13 residues. The CDR3: CASSLGQNTEAFF. CDR3 DNA sequence: TGTGCCAGCAGCTTAGGCCAGAACACTGAAGCTTTCTTT.

This chain links TRBV9 with TRBJ2-1; the D gene is possibly TRBD2 (5 bases). Per germline, CDR1 SGDLS and CDR2 YYNGEE. This CDR3 comprises 13 residues. Between the trimmed V and J ends, which lost 0 bases and 5 bases, there was a span of 6 bases. CDR3 DNA sequence: TGTGCCAGCAGCGTAGGACTAAACAATGAGCAGTTCTTC. Translated, it gives CASSVGLNNEQFF.

The rearrangement links TRBV28 to TRBJ2-5, with 11 bases matching TRBD2. CDR1 and CDR2 from the germline V gene are MDHEN and SYDVKM. This CDR3 has 17 amino acids. The trim removed 0 bases at V and 1 base at J, leaving 4 bases unmatched. The CDR3 DNA sequence: TGTGCCAGCAGTTTATGGACTAGCGGGATGGTCCAAGAGACCCAGTACTTC. Translation: CASSLWTSGMVQETQYF.

This chain connects TRBV28 to TRBJ1-3; D ambiguous. The CDR3 totals 12 residues. Germline loops: CDR1 MDHEN, CDR2 SYDVKM. The ends were cut back, 5 bases at V and 9 bases at J, with 11 bases in the middle. Written as DNA, the CDR3 is TGTGCCAGCAGTCCTTTTGTCGGCACCATATATTTT. Encoded protein: CASSPFVGTIYF.